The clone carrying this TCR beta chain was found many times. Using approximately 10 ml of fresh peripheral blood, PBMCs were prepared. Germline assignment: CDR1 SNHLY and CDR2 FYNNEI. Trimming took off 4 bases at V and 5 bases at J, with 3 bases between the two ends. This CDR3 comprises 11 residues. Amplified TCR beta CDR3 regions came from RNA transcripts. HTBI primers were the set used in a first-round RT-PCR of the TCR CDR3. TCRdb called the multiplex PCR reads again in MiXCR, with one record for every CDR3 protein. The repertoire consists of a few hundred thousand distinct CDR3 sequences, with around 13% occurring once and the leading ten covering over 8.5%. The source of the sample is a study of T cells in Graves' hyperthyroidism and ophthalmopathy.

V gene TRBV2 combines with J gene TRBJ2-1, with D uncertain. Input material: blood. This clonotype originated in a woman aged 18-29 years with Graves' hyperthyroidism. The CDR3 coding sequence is TGTGCCAGCAGTGCCCACAATGAGCAGTTCTTC. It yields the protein CASSAHNEQFF.